Each of the 25 T cell receptor beta chains below was sequenced from the same sample in a study of blood T cell repertoires in COVID-19. Assay: immunoSEQ multiplex PCR; the TCRdb copy retains only in-frame clones and omits some. The data contain around 370,000 clones, 87% of them seen just once; the ten biggest clones take up roughly 6.3%. The sequenced sample consisted of peripheral blood. Receptors were obtained from a woman aged 45-60 years with COVID-19, enrolled during active disease.

The chain has TRBV12-3 or TRBV12-4 and TRBJ2-7; no firm D call. Trimming removed 5 bases at V and 2 bases at J, with 10 bases between. This CDR3 has 13 residues. The CDR3 spells CASSPSPPYEQYF. The DNA of the CDR3 is TGTGCCAGCAGTCCCTCTCCCCCCTACGAGCAGTACTTC.

The chain is built from TRBV6-2 or TRBV6-3 and TRBJ2-7; the D is unclear. The CDR3 consists of 13 residues. Trimming pared 6 bases from V and 3 bases from J, leaving 12 bases between. In germline, CDR1 is MNHEY, CDR2 SVGEGT. CDR3: CASSNFLSYEQYF. Written as DNA, the CDR3 is TGTGCCAGCAGCAACTTTTTGAGCTACGAGCAGTACTTC.

This sequence joins TRBV19 and TRBJ1-4; maybe TRBD1 (6 bases). From germline, CDR1 is LNHDA and CDR2 SQIVND (reference sequence). Trimming took 6 bases from V and 4 from J, leaving 12 bases between them. This CDR3 contains 14 residues. The CDR3 DNA reads as TGTGCCAGTAGAACGACAGGAAATAATGAAAAACTGTTTTTT. This gives the protein CASRTTGNNEKLFF.

The chain uses TRBV14 and TRBJ1-1, with D perhaps matching TRBD1 (5 bases). The CDR3 runs 14 residues. The V gene's germline CDR1 is SGHDN and CDR2 FVKESK. Trimming removed 4 bases from V and 4 bases from J, with 13 bases in between. CDR3 bases: TGTGCCAGCAGCCTCGTCCCAGGGTCCACTGAAGCTTTCTTT. Protein: CASSLVPGSTEAFF. Looking up the rest from reference TRBV14 and TRBJ1-1 gives the full variable domain: EAGVTQFPSHSVIEKGQTVTLRCDPISGHDNLYWYRRVMGKEIKFLLHFVKESKQDESGMPNNRFLAERTGGTYSTLKVQPAELEDSGVYFCASSLVPGSTEAFFGQGTRLTVV.

The rearrangement joins TRBV19 to TRBJ1-4; 10 bases align to TRBD1. J gave up 8 bases and V 2 bases, and 5 bases lay outside the gene matches. The CDR3 loop spans 15 amino acids. The germline V gene has CDR1 LNHDA and CDR2 SQIVND (reference sequence). As DNA, the CDR3 is TGTGCCAGTAGTATAATCGGGACAGGGGCCGAAAAACTGTTTTTT. This sequence encodes CASSIIGTGAEKLFF.

The chain uses TRBV5-5 and TRBJ1-5; no clear D. The CDR3 totals 12 residues. Trimming removed 2 bases from V and 4 bases from J, with 4 bases in between. Germline CDR1 is SGHKS and CDR2 is YYEKEE (reference sequence). The DNA of the CDR3 is TGTGCCAGCAGCTTCCAGAATCAGCCCCAGCATTTT. The encoded protein is CASSFQNQPQHF.

The chain combines TRBV4-2 with TRBJ2-3, with 9 bases identical to TRBD2. V gave up 0 bases and J gave up 3 bases; unmatched junction bases: 4. This CDR3 is built from 16 residues. The germline V gene encodes CDR1 LGHNA and CDR2 YNFKEQ. This CDR3 reads CASSQESGLATDTQYF. DNA for the CDR3: TGTGCCAGCAGCCAAGAGTCGGGACTAGCTACAGATACGCAGTATTTT.

The chain links TRBV25-1 to TRBJ2-7; possible D gene TRBD1, 6 bases. The V end was cut by 0 bases, the J end by 2 bases, with 17 bases between. Germline V gives CDR1 MGHDK, CDR2 SYGVNS. The CDR3 length is 17 residues. The CDR3 bases are TGTGCCAGCAGTGAATATCCCGGGACACTAACTGCCTACGAGCAGTACTTC. It translates to CASSEYPGTLTAYEQYF.

CDR3: CASSLSAGGYSPLHF. CDR3 DNA: TGTGCCAGCAGCTTATCCGCAGGAGGATATTCACCCCTCCACTTT. This rearrangement joins TRBV11-2 to TRBJ1-6; D is undetermined. Trimming took 2 bases from V and 8 from J, leaving 13 bases between them. The CDR3 extends over 15 amino acids. Germline CDR1 SGHAT, CDR2 FQNNGV.

The rearrangement links TRBV5-1 to TRBJ1-4; D is unclear. Trimming pared 2 bases from V and 2 bases from J, leaving 7 bases between. This CDR3 comprises 14 residues. Germline CDR1 reads SGHRS; CDR2 reads YFSETQ. The CDR3 loop is CASSFGVTNEKLFF. Written as DNA, the CDR3 is TGCGCCAGCAGCTTCGGGGTCACTAATGAAAAACTGTTTTTT.

J is TRBJ2-5 and V is TRBV15, with D possibly matching TRBD2 (6 bases). V was trimmed by 0 bases and J by 2 bases, leaving 10 bases between them. The V gene's germline CDR1 is LNHNV and CDR2 YYDKDF (reference sequence). The CDR3 covers 15 residues. CDR3 nucleotides: TGTGCCACCAGCAGAGATGTTGGGAGGCAAGAGACCCAGTACTTC. This codes for CATSRDVGRQETQYF.

This chain connects TRBV5-1 to TRBJ1-4; TRBD1 aligns across 11 bases. This CDR3 spans 16 amino acids. Germline-derived CDR1 and CDR2 are SGHRS and YFSETQ. Unmatched junction bases numbered 5, after V lost 0 bases and J lost 7 bases. The CDR3 is CASSLARGTGGEKLFF. The DNA for the CDR3 is TGCGCCAGCAGCTTGGCCCGAGGGACAGGGGGTGAAAAACTGTTTTTT.

The chain joins TRBV3-1 (or the pseudogene TRBV3-2) to TRBJ1-5, with 7 bases lining up with TRBD1. The CDR3 sequence is 14 residues long. The V gene end was trimmed by 4 bases and the J gene end by 3 bases; junction bases not matched to a gene: 3. From germline, CDR1 is LGHDT and CDR2 YNNKEL (reference sequence). The CDR3 is CASSLDRANQPQHF. The CDR3 nucleotides are TGTGCCAGCAGCCTAGACAGGGCCAATCAGCCCCAGCATTTT.

The chain joins TRBV6-5 to TRBJ2-1, with TRBD2 matching 8 bases. CDR1 and CDR2 (germline): MNHEY, SVGAGI. This CDR3 comprises 16 residues. With 4 bases clipped from V and 6 bases from J, the junction kept 11 bases outside the gene matches. CDR3 sequence: CASSSIVRTSRNEQFF. The CDR3 nucleotides are TGTGCCAGCAGTTCAATCGTCCGGACTAGCCGCAATGAGCAGTTCTTC.

The chain carries TRBV2 and TRBJ2-3; 10 bases are shared with TRBD2. Germline V gives CDR1 SNHLY, CDR2 FYNNEI. V dropped 5 bases and J dropped 0; count of bases not matched to a gene: 5. This CDR3 contains 16 residues. CDR3 bases: TGTGCCAGCAGTTGGACTAGCGGCAGGAGCACAGATACGCAGTATTTT. Residues: CASSWTSGRSTDTQYF.

V usage is TRBV27 and J usage is TRBJ2-7; D is unresolved. The germline gives CDR1 MNHEY, CDR2 SMNVEV (reference sequence). The CDR3 is made up of 15 amino acids. With 6 bases removed from V and 0 bases from J, the gap between germline ends came to 15 bases. CDR3 region: CASSERAILSYEQYF. The CDR3 DNA follows: TGTGCCAGCAGCGAGAGAGCCATTCTCTCCTACGAGCAGTACTTC.

The gene calls are TRBV21-1 and TRBJ2-7; TRBD2 reflects the table's D call only, with no check against the DNA. TRBV21-1 is a pseudogene segment. The CDR3 runs to 14 residues. CDR3 in amino acids: CASSNRAGGYEQYF. The CDR3 DNA sequence: TGTGCCAGCAGCAATCGGGCGGGAGGGTACGAGCAGTACTTC.

The rearrangement uses TRBV7-2 and TRBJ2-5, with 8 nucleotides matching TRBD2. Germline trimming cut 7 bases from V and 2 bases from J; bases unmatched to any gene: 6. The CDR3 is 14 amino acids. Germline V lookup: CDR1 SGHTA, CDR2 FQGNSA. The CDR3 sequence is CASTETSVQETQYF. The CDR3, as DNA: TGTGCCAGCACCGAGACTAGCGTACAAGAGACCCAGTACTTC.

The chain couples TRBV30 to TRBJ2-2; TRBD2 matches 10 bases. The germline CDR1 and CDR2 sequences are GTSNPN and SVGIG (reference sequence). After removal of 1 base from V and 6 bases from J, the junction contained 11 bases not matched to a gene. This CDR3 spans 17 amino acids. Here the CDR3 DNA reads TGTGCCTGGAGTGATCTAGCGGGAGTAGGGTTGGCCGGGGAGCTGTTTTTT. Its protein product is CAWSDLAGVGLAGELFF.

The chain links TRBV28 to TRBJ2-7; TRBD1 matches at 7 bases. The CDR3 has 15 residues. V shed 1 base, J shed 3 bases, and the junction held 6 bases outside the gene matches. The V gene's germline CDR1 is MDHEN and CDR2 SYDVKM. CDR3 sequence (DNA): TGTGCCAGCAGTTTATCGACAGGGCCACACTACGAGCAGTACTTC. This translates into CASSLSTGPHYEQYF.

This chain uses TRBV24-1 with TRBJ1-2, with TRBD1 matching over 8 bases. V trimming: 7 bases; J trimming: 4 bases; junction bases outside the gene matches: 10. This CDR3 is built from 15 residues. Germline CDR1 reads KGHDR; CDR2 reads SFDVKD. CDR3 coding DNA: TGTGCCACCAGCGATACGACAGGGGAGGCCTATGGCTACACCTTC. It is translated as CATSDTTGEAYGYTF.

The V call is TRBV9, the J call TRBJ1-1; 12 positions match TRBD1. Germline CDR1 reads SGDLS; CDR2 reads YYNGEE. J was trimmed by 3 bases and V by 5 bases; bases with no gene match: 5. The CDR3 consists of 15 residues. As DNA, the CDR3 is TGTGCCAGCAGGAGGGGGACAGGGGGCTACACTGAAGCTTTCTTT. This encodes CASRRGTGGYTEAFF.

CDR3 nucleotides: TGTGCCAGCAGCTTAGGACTTCGGGCGGGAGGCGAGACCCAGTACTTC. Its translation is CASSLGLRAGGETQYF. J is TRBJ2-5 and V is TRBV11-3, with 8 bases matching TRBD2. The CDR3 loop spans 16 amino acids. V shed 1 base, J shed 5 bases, and the junction held 9 bases outside the gene matches. CDR1 SGHNT and CDR2 YENEEA come from the germline V gene.

The chain carries TRBV3-1 (or the pseudogene TRBV3-2) and TRBJ2-7; 11 bases align to TRBD1. Germline CDR1 is LGHDT and CDR2 is YNNKEL (reference sequence). V lost 4 bases to trimming and J lost 4 bases; unmatched junction nucleotides: 3. The CDR3 is 14 amino acids. In DNA, the CDR3 is TGTGCCAGCAGCCGGGGACAGGGGGATTACGAGCAGTACTTC. Its translation: CASSRGQGDYEQYF.

The rearrangement links TRBV29-1 to TRBJ2-1; TRBD2 aligns across 13 bases. V trimming: 7 bases; J trimming: 7 bases; junction bases outside the gene matches: 10. The CDR3 extends over 15 amino acids. The germline CDR1 and CDR2 sequences are SQVTM and ANQGSEA. CDR3 sequence (DNA): TGCAGCGCTAAAACCGGGACTAGCGGGATAAATGAGCAGTTCTTC. It codes for CSAKTGTSGINEQFF.